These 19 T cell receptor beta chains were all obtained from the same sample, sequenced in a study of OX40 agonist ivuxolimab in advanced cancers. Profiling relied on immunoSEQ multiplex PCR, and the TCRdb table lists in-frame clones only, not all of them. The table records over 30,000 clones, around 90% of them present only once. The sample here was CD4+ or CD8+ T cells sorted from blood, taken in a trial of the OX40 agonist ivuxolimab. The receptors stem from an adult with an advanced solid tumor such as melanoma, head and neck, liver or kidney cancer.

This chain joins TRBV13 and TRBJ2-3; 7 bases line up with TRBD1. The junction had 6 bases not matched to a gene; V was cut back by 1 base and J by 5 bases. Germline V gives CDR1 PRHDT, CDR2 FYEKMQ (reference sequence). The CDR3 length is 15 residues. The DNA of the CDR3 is TGTGCCAGCAGCTTAGTTGAAGGGGGCGTAGATACGCAGTATTTT. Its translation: CASSLVEGGVDTQYF.

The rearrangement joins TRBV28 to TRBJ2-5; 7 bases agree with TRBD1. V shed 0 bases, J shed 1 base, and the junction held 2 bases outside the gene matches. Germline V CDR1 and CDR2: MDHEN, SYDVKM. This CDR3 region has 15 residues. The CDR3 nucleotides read TGTGCCAGCAGTTTATGGCAGGGGGTCCAAGAGACCCAGTACTTC. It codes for CASSLWQGVQETQYF.

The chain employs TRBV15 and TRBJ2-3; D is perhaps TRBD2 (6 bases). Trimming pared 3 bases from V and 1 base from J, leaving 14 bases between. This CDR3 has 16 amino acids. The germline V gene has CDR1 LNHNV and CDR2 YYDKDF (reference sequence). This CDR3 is CATSRGVGEGTDTQYF. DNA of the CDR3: TGTGCCACCAGCAGGGGGGTTGGGGAGGGCACAGATACGCAGTATTTT.

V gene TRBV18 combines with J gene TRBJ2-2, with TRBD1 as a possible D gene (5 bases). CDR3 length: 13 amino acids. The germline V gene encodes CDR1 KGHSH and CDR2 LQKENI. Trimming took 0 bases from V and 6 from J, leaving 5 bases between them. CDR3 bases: TGTGCCAGCTCACCACCGGGGCCCGGGGAGCTGTTTTTT. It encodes CASSPPGPGELFF.

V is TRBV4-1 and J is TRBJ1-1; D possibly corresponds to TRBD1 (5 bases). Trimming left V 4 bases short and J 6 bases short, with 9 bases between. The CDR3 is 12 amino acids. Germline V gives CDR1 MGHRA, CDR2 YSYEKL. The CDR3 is CASSPAGSEAFF. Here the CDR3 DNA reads TGCGCCAGCAGCCCAGCAGGGTCTGAAGCTTTCTTT.

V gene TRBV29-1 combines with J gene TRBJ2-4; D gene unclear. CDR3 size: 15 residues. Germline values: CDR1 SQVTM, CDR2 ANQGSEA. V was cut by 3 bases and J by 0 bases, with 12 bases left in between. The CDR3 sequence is CSVDAGIGAKNIQYF. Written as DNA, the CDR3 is TGCAGCGTTGATGCAGGCATTGGAGCCAAAAACATTCAGTACTTC.

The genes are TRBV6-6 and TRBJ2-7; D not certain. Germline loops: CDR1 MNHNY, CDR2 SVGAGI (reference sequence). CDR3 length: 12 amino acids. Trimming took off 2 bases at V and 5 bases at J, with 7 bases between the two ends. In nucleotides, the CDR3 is TGTGCCAGCAGTTACGGGGTCGACGAGCAGTACTTC. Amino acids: CASSYGVDEQYF.

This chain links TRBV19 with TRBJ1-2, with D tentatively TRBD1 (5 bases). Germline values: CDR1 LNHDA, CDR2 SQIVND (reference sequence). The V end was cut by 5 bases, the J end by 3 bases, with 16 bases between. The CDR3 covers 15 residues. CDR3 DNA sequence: TGTGCCAGTAGTTGGAGGGGTCCGGGGGACTATGGCTACACCTTC. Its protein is CASSWRGPGDYGYTF.

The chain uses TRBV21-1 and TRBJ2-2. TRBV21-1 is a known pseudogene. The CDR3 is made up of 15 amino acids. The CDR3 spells CASSEDDCCTGELFF. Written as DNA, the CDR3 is TGTGCCAGCAGCGAGGACGACTGTTGTACCGGGGAGCTGTTTTTT.

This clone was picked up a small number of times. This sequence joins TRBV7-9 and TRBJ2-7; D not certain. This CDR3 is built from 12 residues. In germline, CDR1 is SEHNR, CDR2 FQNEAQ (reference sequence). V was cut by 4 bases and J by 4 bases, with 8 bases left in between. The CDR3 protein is CASSSQKYEQYF. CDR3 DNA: TGTGCCAGCAGCTCACAGAAATACGAGCAGTACTTC.

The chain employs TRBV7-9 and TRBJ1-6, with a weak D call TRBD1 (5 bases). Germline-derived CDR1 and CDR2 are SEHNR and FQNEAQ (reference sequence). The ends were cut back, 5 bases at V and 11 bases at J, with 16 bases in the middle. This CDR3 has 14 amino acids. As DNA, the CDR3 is TGTGCCAGCAGCAAGGGGCAGGGAGCGACACCCCTCCACTTT. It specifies CASSKGQGATPLHF.

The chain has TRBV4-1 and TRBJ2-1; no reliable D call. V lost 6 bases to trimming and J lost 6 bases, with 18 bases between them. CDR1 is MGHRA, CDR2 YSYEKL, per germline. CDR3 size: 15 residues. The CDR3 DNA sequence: TGCGCCAGCAGACCAACGAGACTTAAACGCAATGAGCAGTTCTTC. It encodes CASRPTRLKRNEQFF.

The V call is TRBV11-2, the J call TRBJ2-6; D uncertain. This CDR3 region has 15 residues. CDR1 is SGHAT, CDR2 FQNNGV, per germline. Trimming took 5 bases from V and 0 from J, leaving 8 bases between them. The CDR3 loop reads CASSRASSGANVLTF. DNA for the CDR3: TGTGCCAGCAGCCGGGCAAGCTCTGGGGCCAACGTCCTGACTTTC. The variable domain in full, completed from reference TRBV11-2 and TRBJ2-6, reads EAGVAQSPRYKIIEKRQSVAFWCNPISGHATLYWYQQILGQGPKLLIQFQNNGVVDDSQLPKDRFSAERLKGVDSTLKIQPAKLEDSAVYLCASSRASSGANVLTFGAGSRLTVL.

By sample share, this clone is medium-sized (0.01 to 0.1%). CDR3 sequence reads: CASSLGTGNTEAFF. CDR3 in DNA: TGTGCCAGCAGCTTAGGGACAGGGAACACTGAAGCTTTCTTT. The chain is built from TRBV7-8 and TRBJ1-1, with 7 bases identical to TRBD1. In germline, CDR1 is SGHVS, CDR2 FQNEAQ. The V and J ends lost 1 base and 1 base, in that order; junction bases with no gene match: 0. The CDR3 consists of 14 residues.

The CDR3 DNA reads TGTGCCAGCAGCTTGATAGCGGCCTACAATGAGCAGTTCTTC. This gives the protein CASSLIAAYNEQFF. This chain connects TRBV5-6 to TRBJ2-1; TRBD2 is a possible D gene (6 bases). This CDR3 contains 14 residues. The V end lost 1 base, the J end lost 2 bases, and 7 bases lay between the germline ends. Germline V CDR1 and CDR2: SGHDT, YYEEEE.

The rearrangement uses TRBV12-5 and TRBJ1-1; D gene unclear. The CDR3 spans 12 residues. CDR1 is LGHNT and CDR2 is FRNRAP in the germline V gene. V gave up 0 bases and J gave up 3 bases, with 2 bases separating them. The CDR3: CASGLVYTEAFF. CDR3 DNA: TGTGCTAGTGGTTTGGTGTACACTGAAGCTTTCTTT. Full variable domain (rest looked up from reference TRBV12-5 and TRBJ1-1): DARVTQTPRHKVTEMGQEVTMRCQPILGHNTVFWYRQTMMQGLELLAYFRNRAPLDDSGMPKDRFSAEMPDATLATLKIQPSEPRDSAVYFCASGLVYTEAFFGQGTRLTVV.

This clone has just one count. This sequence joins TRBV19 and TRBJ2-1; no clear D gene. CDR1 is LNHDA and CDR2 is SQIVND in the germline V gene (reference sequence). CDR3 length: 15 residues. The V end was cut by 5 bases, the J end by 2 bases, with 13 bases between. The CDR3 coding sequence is TGTGCCAGTAGTCCACGTAGCTCCCCCTACAATGAGCAGTTCTTC. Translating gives CASSPRSSPYNEQFF. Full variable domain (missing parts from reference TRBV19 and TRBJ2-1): DGGITQSPKYLFRKEGQNVTLSCEQNLNHDAMYWYRQDPGQGLRLIYYSQIVNDFQKGDIAEGYSVSREKKESFPLTVTSAQKNPTAFYLCASSPRSSPYNEQFFGPGTRLTVL.

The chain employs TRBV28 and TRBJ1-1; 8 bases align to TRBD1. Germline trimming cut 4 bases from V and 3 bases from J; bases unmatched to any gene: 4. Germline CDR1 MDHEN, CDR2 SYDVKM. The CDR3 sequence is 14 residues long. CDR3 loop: CASSSLQGDTEAFF. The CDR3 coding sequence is TGTGCCAGCAGTTCCTTACAGGGGGACACTGAAGCTTTCTTT.

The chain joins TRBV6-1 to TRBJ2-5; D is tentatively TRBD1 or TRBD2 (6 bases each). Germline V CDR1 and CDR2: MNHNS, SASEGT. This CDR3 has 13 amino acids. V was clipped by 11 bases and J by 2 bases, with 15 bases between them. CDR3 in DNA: TGTGCCGTAGGGGGGCGGTTACAAGAGACCCAGTACTTC. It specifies CAVGGRLQETQYF.